One sample yielded the 29 T cell receptor beta chains listed below, sequenced in a study of blood T cell repertoires in COVID-19. This table comes from immunoSEQ multiplex PCR, and its TCRdb copy is limited to in-frame clones, with some not included. The sample gives just over 150,000 clones, roughly 91% of which show up once; under 5% is in the top ten. Source material: peripheral blood. These receptors were taken from a woman in her forties or fifties with acute or convalescent COVID-19.

Only a few counts were recorded for this clone. V usage is TRBV2 and J usage is TRBJ1-2, with 9 bases matching TRBD1. The trim removed 6 bases at V and 4 bases at J, leaving 9 bases unmatched. Germline CDR1 is SNHLY and CDR2 is FYNNEI. The CDR3 is 15 residues long. This chain's CDR3 is CASSVPPGQGYGYTF. The CDR3 DNA sequence: TGTGCCAGCAGCGTTCCTCCGGGACAGGGCTATGGCTACACCTTC. Drawing the rest from reference TRBV2 and TRBJ1-2, the complete variable domain is EPEVTQTPSHQVTQMGQEVILRCVPISNHLYFYWYRQILGQKVEFLVSFYNNEISEKSEIFDDQFSVERPDGSNFTLKIRSTKLEDSAMYFCASSVPPGQGYGYTFGSGTRLTVV.

This chain uses TRBV6-1 with TRBJ1-4; D gene uncertain. The CDR3 consists of 15 residues. V lost 2 bases to trimming and J lost 7 bases, with 14 bases between them. From germline, CDR1 is MNHNS and CDR2 SASEGT. The CDR3 protein is CASSEFPLGSEKLFF. The CDR3 DNA is TGTGCCAGCAGTGAATTCCCTCTAGGCAGTGAAAAACTGTTTTTT.

The chain is built from TRBV25-1 and TRBJ2-1; D is perhaps TRBD1 (6 bases). Trimming removed 0 bases from V and 4 bases from J, with 19 bases in between. CDR1 and CDR2 (germline): MGHDK, SYGVNS. CDR3 length equals 18 residues. The CDR3 sequence is CASSEYLGTLGGYNEQFF. The CDR3 bases are TGTGCCAGCAGTGAATATTTGGGGACACTAGGTGGTTACAATGAGCAGTTCTTC.

J is TRBJ2-2 and V is TRBV12-3 or TRBV12-4; D is unresolved. This CDR3 contains 13 residues. The V end lost 7 bases, the J end lost 0 bases, and 6 bases lay between the germline ends. CDR3 DNA sequence: TGTGCCAGCACCCCAACGAACACCGGGGAGCTGTTTTTT. Translated, it gives CASTPTNTGELFF.

CDR3 in amino acids: CATSPVRGENNEQFF. CDR3 nucleotides: TGTGCCACCAGCCCCGTAAGGGGTGAGAACAATGAGCAGTTCTTC. The rearrangement links TRBV15 to TRBJ2-1; perhaps TRBD1 as D (5 bases). The germline V gene encodes CDR1 LNHNV and CDR2 YYDKDF (reference sequence). There are 15 residues in the CDR3. V was pared by 5 bases and J by 5 bases, with 16 bases between. The full variable domain, rest sourced from reference TRBV15 and TRBJ2-1, is DAMVIQNPRYQVTQFGKPVTLSCSQTLNHNVMYWYQQKSSQAPKLLFHYYDKDFNNEADTPDNFQSRRPNTSFCFLDIRSPGLGDTAMYLCATSPVRGENNEQFFGPGTRLTVL.

The chain joins TRBV9 to TRBJ2-5, with a tentative D call TRBD2 (6 bases). From germline, CDR1 is SGDLS and CDR2 YYNGEE. Trimming removed 3 bases at V and 5 bases at J, with 23 bases between. The CDR3 consists of 17 residues. In DNA, the CDR3 is TGTGCCAGCAGCGCCAAGGGGCGGGGCCGTTTCCAGGAGACCCAGTACTTC. It is translated as CASSAKGRGRFQETQYF.

V is TRBV6-2 or TRBV6-3 and J is TRBJ2-7; 9 bases are a match to TRBD2. CDR1 and CDR2 (germline): MNHEY, SVGEGT. The CDR3 runs to 16 residues. After removal of 5 bases from V and 6 bases from J, the junction contained 14 bases not matched to a gene. The CDR3 sequence: CASSDDLAGPTGEQYF. The DNA of the CDR3 is TGTGCCAGCAGTGACGACCTAGCGGGACCTACCGGCGAGCAGTACTTC.

V gene TRBV7-2 combines with J gene TRBJ1-2; D is perhaps TRBD1 (6 bases). This CDR3 comprises 18 residues. The germline CDR1 and CDR2 sequences are SGHTA and FQGNSA. Trimming left V 0 bases short and J 0 bases short, with 17 bases between. CDR3: CASSLAQGKHIANYGYTF. The CDR3 DNA follows: TGTGCCAGCAGCTTAGCGCAGGGGAAGCATATAGCTAACTATGGCTACACCTTC.

The CDR3 loop is CASSFEGVVEQYF. The CDR3 DNA sequence: TGTGCCAGCAGCTTCGAGGGGGTGGTCGAGCAGTACTTC. The rearrangement links TRBV7-2 to TRBJ2-7; a weak D match, TRBD1 (6 bases). Trimming took off 3 bases at V and 6 bases at J, with 12 bases between the two ends. CDR3 length: 13 amino acids. Germline loops: CDR1 SGHTA, CDR2 FQGNSA.

This chain joins TRBV2 and TRBJ1-5; D unclear. The germline V and J ends were trimmed by 1 base and 0 bases, with 4 bases remaining between them. This CDR3 spans 14 amino acids. Germline V gene data show CDR1 as SNHLY and CDR2 as FYNNEI. The CDR3 DNA is TGTGCCAGCAGTGAAGGAGTTAGCAATCAGCCCCAGCATTTT. Its translation: CASSEGVSNQPQHF.

This clone appeared a single time. The chain links TRBV5-6 to TRBJ1-2; 11 nucleotides agree with TRBD1. J was trimmed by 6 bases and V by 4 bases; bases with no gene match: 14. CDR1 is SGHDT, CDR2 YYEEEE, per germline. The CDR3 runs to 17 residues. CDR3 region: CASSPSDRGPDRHGYTF. The CDR3 DNA reads TGTGCCAGCAGCCCTTCGGACAGGGGGCCCGATAGGCATGGCTACACCTTC. The complete variable domain, with remaining parts taken from reference TRBV5-6 and TRBJ1-2, reads DAGVTQSPTHLIKTRGQQVTLRCSPKSGHDTVSWYQQALGQGPQFIFQYYEEEERQRGNFPDRFSGHQFPNYSSELNVNALLLGDSALYLCASSPSDRGPDRHGYTFGSGTRLTVV.

The rearrangement joins TRBV7-2 to TRBJ2-7, with 12 bases lining up with TRBD2. After removal of 5 bases from V and 5 bases from J, the junction contained 7 bases not matched to a gene. Per the germline V gene, CDR1 is SGHTA and CDR2 is FQGNSA. The CDR3 runs to 15 residues. The CDR3 DNA reads TGTGCCAGCAGCCACCTAGCGGGAGGGCCTAACGAGCAGTACTTC. Protein sequence: CASSHLAGGPNEQYF.

The chain couples TRBV11-3 to TRBJ2-3; a possible D gene is TRBD2 (6 bases). V dropped 0 bases and J dropped 10 bases, with 11 bases sitting between them. Germline V CDR1 and CDR2: SGHNT, YENEEA. This CDR3 has 13 residues. Written as DNA, the CDR3 is TGTGCCAGCAGCTTAGATCCTGGAGGGGCGCAGTATTTT. Translating gives CASSLDPGGAQYF.

The chain has TRBV7-6 and TRBJ2-1, with 15 bases identical to TRBD2. CDR1 is SGHVS, CDR2 FNYEAQ, per germline. The V gene end was trimmed by 5 bases and the J gene end by 2 bases; junction bases not matched to a gene: 7. The CDR3 sequence is 18 residues long. The CDR3 is CASSGPGLAGGPYNEQFF. DNA for the CDR3: TGTGCCAGCAGCGGGCCGGGACTAGCGGGAGGCCCCTACAATGAGCAGTTCTTC.

The genes are TRBV7-2 and TRBJ2-2, with D unresolved. CDR3 length: 17 residues. Between the trimmed V and J ends, which lost 3 bases and 5 bases, there was a span of 19 bases. The germline V gene encodes CDR1 SGHTA and CDR2 FQGNSA. The CDR3 here is CASSFTPTSRSTGELFF. As DNA, the CDR3 is TGTGCCAGCAGCTTCACCCCCACGAGCCGGTCGACCGGGGAGCTGTTTTTT.

The chain combines TRBV2 with TRBJ2-1; a weak D match, TRBD2 (6 bases). CDR1 and CDR2 from the germline V gene are SNHLY and FYNNEI. V lost 8 bases to trimming and J lost 5 bases, with 13 bases between them. The CDR3 length is 13 residues. DNA of the CDR3: TGTGCCAGCGGAGGACTAACTAACAATGAGCAGTTCTTC. Protein product: CASGGLTNNEQFF.

V gene TRBV9 combines with J gene TRBJ2-3, with no clear D. The CDR3 sequence is 13 residues long. V lost 4 bases and J 5 bases, leaving 11 bases between the germline ends. Germline loops: CDR1 SGDLS, CDR2 YYNGEE. The CDR3 nucleotides read TGTGCCAGCAGCCATACCCAGAAAGATACGCAGTATTTT. Translation: CASSHTQKDTQYF.

The CDR3 protein is CATSDIDRDHGYTF. The CDR3 DNA is TGTGCCACCAGTGACATCGACAGGGATCATGGCTACACCTTC. The V call is TRBV24-1, the J call TRBJ1-2; the match to TRBD1 covers 7 bases. V shed 4 bases and J 6 bases; nucleotides not matched to a gene: 7. Germline V gene lookup returns CDR1 KGHDR and CDR2 SFDVKD. This CDR3 has 14 amino acids.

The chain employs TRBV5-6 and TRBJ2-2, with a tentative D call TRBD2 (5 bases). Between the trimmed V and J ends, which lost 3 bases and 3 bases, there was a span of 6 bases. The germline gives CDR1 SGHDT, CDR2 YYEEEE. The CDR3 extends over 13 amino acids. The CDR3 nucleotides read TGTGCCAGCAGCTCTAGCCACACCGGGGAGCTGTTTTTT. Encoded protein: CASSSSHTGELFF.

The V and J genes are TRBV27 and TRBJ2-1, with D maybe TRBD1 (5 bases). Germline lookup yields CDR1 MNHEY and CDR2 SMNVEV (reference sequence). CDR3 size: 11 residues. Trimming stripped 6 bases from V and 6 bases from J, with 6 bases between. The CDR3 here is CASSDSNEQFF. The CDR3 DNA reads as TGTGCCAGCAGCGACAGCAATGAGCAGTTCTTC.

This chain links TRBV28 with TRBJ1-5; 8 bases agree with TRBD1. The germline gives CDR1 MDHEN, CDR2 SYDVKM. The J segment lost 5 bases and the V segment lost 5 bases, leaving 8 bases of the junction unmatched. CDR3 size: 15 residues. The CDR3 DNA reads as TGTGCCAGCAGTACCAGTGGACAGGGATATCAGCCCCAGCATTTT. Translation gives CASSTSGQGYQPQHF.

The rearrangement uses TRBV2 and TRBJ2-4, with no clear D. The CDR3 spans 12 residues. V lost 8 bases and J lost 0, with 5 bases in between. Per the germline V gene, CDR1 is SNHLY and CDR2 is FYNNEI. CDR3 nucleotides: TGTGCCAGCTTTCTAGCCAAAAACATTCAGTACTTC. Translating gives CASFLAKNIQYF.

This clone was recorded once. The chain has TRBV30 and TRBJ2-1, with TRBD1 matching 7 bases. Germline V gene sequence: CDR1 GTSNPN, CDR2 SVGIG (reference sequence). V gave up 3 bases and J gave up 4 bases; unmatched junction bases: 6. The CDR3 has 14 amino acids. In nucleotides, the CDR3 is TGTGCCTGGAGGATCCGGGACAGATACAATGAGCAGTTCTTC. It encodes CAWRIRDRYNEQFF.

The chain employs TRBV7-9 and TRBJ1-1; perhaps TRBD1 as D (6 bases). The CDR3 totals 18 residues. Trimming left V 5 bases short and J 9 bases short, with 31 bases between. CDR1 is SEHNR, CDR2 FQNEAQ, per germline (reference sequence). The CDR3 nucleotides are TGTGCCAGCAGCCCACCACAAACAAGACACCAGGGGCAAATACAAGCTTTCTTT. Translation: CASSPPQTRHQGQIQAFF.

The genes are TRBV6-5 and TRBJ1-1; D may be TRBD1 (5 bases). The CDR3 runs 12 residues. Germline CDR1 reads MNHEY; CDR2 reads SVGAGI. Trimming took off 2 bases at V and 13 bases at J, with 14 bases between the two ends. The CDR3 reads CASSYESGGLFF. The CDR3 DNA follows: TGTGCCAGCAGTTACGAGTCCGGGGGTCTTTTCTTT.

The chain carries TRBV5-1 and TRBJ1-2; a possible D gene is TRBD1 (5 bases). V was shortened by 3 bases and J by 8 bases, with 17 bases between the two germline ends. Germline V gene data show CDR1 as SGHRS and CDR2 as YFSETQ. The CDR3 has 14 residues. The DNA for the CDR3 is TGCGCCAGCAGCTGGGGCAGGGAGGCGGAGGGCTACACCTTC. Amino acids: CASSWGREAEGYTF.

This chain connects TRBV28 to TRBJ2-7, with D tentatively TRBD1 (5 bases). Looked up from germline, CDR1 is MDHEN and CDR2 is SYDVKM. This CDR3 contains 11 residues. Trimming stripped 7 bases from V and 3 bases from J, with 7 bases between. The CDR3 DNA follows: TGTGCCAGCAAAGGGGACTACGAGCAGTACTTC. It specifies CASKGDYEQYF.

V is TRBV28 and J is TRBJ1-5, with D uncertain. V dropped 2 bases and J dropped 6 bases, with 11 bases sitting between them. The length of the CDR3 is 14 residues. In germline, CDR1 is MDHEN, CDR2 SYDVKM. In nucleotides, the CDR3 is TGTGCCAGCAGTTTAGGAGGACGGCGTCAGCCCCAGCATTTT. It translates to CASSLGGRRQPQHF.

V and J are TRBV2 and TRBJ2-3; no clear D. The CDR3 sequence is 12 residues long. Trimming stripped 8 bases from V and 2 bases from J, with 8 bases between. Germline V gene lookup returns CDR1 SNHLY and CDR2 FYNNEI. The CDR3, as DNA: TGTGCCAGCCGTCGAGACACAGATACGCAGTATTTT. The encoded protein is CASRRDTDTQYF.